Listed below are T cell receptor beta chains from one sample, sequenced in a study of T cells after yellow fever vaccination. TCRdb itself ran the 5' RACE reads through MiXCR, one entry per CDR3 protein. The sample has about 260,000 distinct CDR3 sequences, around 3.5% seen once. This material consisted of PBMCs, taken 15 days after the yellow fever booster vaccination. The receptors were sampled from a man younger than 35 who received the YFV17D yellow fever vaccine. Both conserved end residues are part of each CDR3. D genes are given only for firm matches. The size field is filled for only some rows; it gives once, few, many or a size class.

>TRBJ2-1|many|14|TRBV12-3/TRBV12-4|TRBD2
CASSPWGGSDEQFF
TGTGCCAGCAGCCCGTGGGGGGGATCCGATGAGCAGTTCTTC
>TRBJ2-2|many|17|TRBV24-1|TRBD1
CATSDLPRTGTTGELFF
TGTGCCACCAGTGATTTGCCGCGGACAGGCACCACCGGGGAGCTGTTTTTT
>TRBJ2-2|many|14|TRBV5-6|TRBD1
CASSWGQLTGELFF
TGTGCCAGCAGCTGGGGACAGCTCACCGGGGAGCTGTTTTTT
>TRBJ1-4|many|13|TRBV5-1|TRBD1
CASSDGTEEKLFF
TGCGCCAGCAGCGACGGGACAGAGGAAAAACTGTTTTTT
>TRBJ2-1|many|15|TRBV9|TRBD2
CASSVNGGVYNEQFF
TGTGCCAGCAGCGTAAACGGGGGGGTATACAATGAGCAGTTCTTC
>TRBJ2-5|many|15|TRBV5-1|TRBD2
CASSMGLVSGETQYF
TGCGCCAGCAGCATGGGACTAGTGAGTGGAGAGACCCAGTACTTC
>TRBJ1-5|many|15|TRBV12-3/TRBV12-4|-
CASSWTAKGNQPQHF
TGTGCCAGCAGTTGGACAGCGAAGGGCAATCAGCCCCAGCATTTT
>TRBJ2-3|many|15|TRBV3-1|TRBD2
CASSHLSGPVQMEYF
TGTGCCAGCAGCCACCTTAGCGGGCCGGTTCAGATGGAGTATTTT
>TRBJ1-5|many|14|TRBV9|-
CASSLDLGNQPQHF
TGTGCCAGCAGCTTGGACCTGGGCAATCAGCCCCAGCATTTT
>TRBJ2-5|many|12|TRBV6-2/TRBV6-3|TRBD1
CASNRDSSTQYF
TGTGCCAGCAACCGGGACAGTTCGACCCAGTACTTC
>TRBJ1-1|many|15|TRBV5-1|-
CASSLGSTVNTEAFF
TGCGCCAGCAGCTTGGGATCGACAGTGAACACTGAAGCTTTCTTT
>TRBJ2-5|many|15|TRBV7-2|-
CASSLVWQLVETQYF
TGTGCCAGCAGCTTAGTATGGCAACTCGTGGAGACCCAGTACTTC
>TRBJ2-1|-|15|TRBV29-1|-
CSVEWPPGSYNEQFF
TGCAGCGTTGAATGGCCCCCGGGCTCCTACAATGAGCAGTTCTTC
>TRBJ1-5|many|17|TRBV12-3/TRBV12-4|-
CASSFSTGPFSNQPQHF
TGTGCCAGCAGTTTTTCAACAGGCCCTTTTAGCAATCAGCCCCAGCATTTT
>TRBJ1-1|few|14|TRBV5-5|-
CASSLQDLNTEAFF
TGTGCCAGCAGCTTGCAGGACCTGAACACTGAAGCTTTCTTT
>TRBJ2-3|many|14|TRBV6-4|TRBD2
CASSERGGTDTQYF
TGTGCCAGCAGTGAGCGGGGGGGCACAGATACGCAGTATTTT
>TRBJ2-1|many|15|TRBV21-1|-
CASSNKFRGGNEQFF
TGTGCCAGCAGCAATAAGTTCCGGGGGGGCAATGAGCAGTTCTTC
>TRBJ1-4|many|19|TRBV7-2|TRBD1
CASSAQWDRVSATNEKLFF
TGTGCCAGCAGCGCCCAATGGGACAGGGTTTCAGCAACTAATGAAAAACTGTTTTTT
>TRBJ2-3|many|12|TRBV29-1|TRBD1
CSVETGADTQYF
TGCAGCGTGGAGACAGGGGCAGATACGCAGTATTTT
>TRBJ2-5|-|13|TRBV6-1|-
CASSDGQQETQYF
TGTGCCAGCAGTGATGGGCAGCAAGAGACCCAGTACTTC
>TRBJ2-3|many|15|TRBV2|-
CASTSWDTESDTQYF
TGTGCCAGCACGTCGTGGGACACCGAGTCAGATACGCAGTATTTT
>TRBJ2-4|many|14|TRBV20-1|TRBD1
CSAMRQGYENIQYF
TGCAGTGCTATGCGACAGGGGTATGAAAACATTCAGTACTTC
>TRBJ1-1|many|17|TRBV7-3|-
CASSSHPGASGNTEAFF
TGTGCCAGCAGCTCCCACCCGGGGGCCTCTGGGAACACTGAAGCTTTCTTT
>TRBJ1-2|many|13|TRBV5-1|TRBD1
CASSTGQVYGYTF
TGCGCCAGCAGCACGGGACAGGTGTATGGCTACACCTTC
>TRBJ1-1|few|16|TRBV4-1|-
CASSQDIASMNTEAFF
TGCGCCAGCAGCCAAGATATAGCCAGCATGAACACTGAAGCTTTCTTT
>TRBJ1-3|-|15|TRBV20-1|-
CSARDGRSSGNTIYF
TGCAGTGCTAGAGATGGGCGGAGCTCTGGAAACACCATATATTTT
>TRBJ2-1|many|15|TRBV5-1|-
CASSLGGVSYNEQFF
TGCGCCAGCAGCTTGGGGGGGGTCTCCTACAATGAGCAGTTCTTC
>TRBJ2-5|many|14|TRBV10-2|-
CATSSGGISETQYF
TGCGCCACCTCCTCCGGGGGCATATCGGAGACCCAGTACTTC
>TRBJ1-1|many|16|TRBV7-9|-
CASSLVLGLKPTEAFF
TGTGCCAGCAGCTTAGTCCTTGGTTTGAAGCCGACTGAAGCTTTCTTT
>TRBJ2-3|many|15|TRBV5-5|TRBD2
CASSPQRGGSPTQYF
TGTGCCAGCAGCCCTCAGCGGGGGGGCAGTCCCACGCAGTATTTT
>TRBJ2-1|-|15|TRBV5-1|TRBD1
CASSLSQGAGNEQFF
TGCGCCAGCAGCTTGAGTCAGGGGGCTGGGAATGAGCAGTTCTTC
>TRBJ1-2|many|13|TRBV18|-
CASSPPGVDGYTF
TGTGCCAGCTCACCACCGGGCGTGGATGGCTACACCTTC
>TRBJ2-7|many|17|TRBV5-1|TRBD1
CASSATPQGARSYEQYF
TGCGCCAGCAGCGCGACACCACAGGGGGCTCGATCCTACGAGCAGTACTTC
>TRBJ2-5|few|15|TRBV11-3|TRBD2
CASSSGLAGSETQYF
TGTGCCAGCAGCTCGGGACTAGCGGGGTCAGAGACCCAGTACTTC
>TRBJ2-3|many|16|TRBV5-1|-
CASSLALGGGTDTQYF
TGCGCCAGCAGCTTGGCCCTGGGCGGGGGCACAGATACGCAGTATTTT
>TRBJ2-3|many|18|TRBV7-2|TRBD1
CASSYARDSRRWDGTQYF
TGTGCCAGCAGCTATGCCCGGGACAGTCGGCGATGGGACGGTACGCAGTATTTT
>TRBJ1-6|many|16|TRBV7-6|-
CASSLATGGGNSPLHF
TGTGCCAGCAGCTTAGCGACAGGCGGTGGTAATTCACCCCTCCACTTT
>TRBJ2-5|many|15|TRBV20-1|-
CSARPGEGGQETQYF
TGCAGTGCTAGACCAGGGGAGGGGGGCCAAGAGACCCAGTACTTC
>TRBJ1-4|many|18|TRBV4-3|TRBD1
CASSRRGPGGQGVEKLFF
TGCGCCAGCAGCCGTCGGGGCCCGGGAGGGCAGGGGGTAGAAAAACTGTTTTTT
>TRBJ1-1|many|15|TRBV19|TRBD1
CASTIHAGGNTEAFF
TGTGCCAGTACCATACACGCAGGGGGGAACACTGAAGCTTTCTTT
>TRBJ2-7|many|17|TRBV4-1|TRBD2
CASSQALTSGGTYEQYF
TGCGCCAGCAGCCAAGCTCTGACTAGCGGGGGAACCTACGAGCAGTACTTC
>TRBJ2-2|many|15|TRBV20-1|-
CSATNPRGRTGELFF
TGCAGTGCTACGAATCCTCGCGGCCGCACCGGGGAGCTGTTTTTT
>TRBJ2-1|once|14|TRBV20-1|-
CSARDPKVYNEQFF
TGCAGTGCTCGGGACCCAAAAGTCTACAATGAGCAGTTCTTC
>TRBJ1-2|many|15|TRBV4-1|-
CASSQDPQGRDGYTF
TGCGCCAGCAGCCAAGACCCGCAGGGGCGAGATGGCTACACCTTC
>TRBJ2-5|many|16|TRBV5-1|-
CASSLAVGLNRETQYF
TGCGCCAGCAGCTTGGCGGTTGGATTAAATCGGGAGACCCAGTACTTC
>TRBJ1-6|few|14|TRBV6-6|-
CASTLMDGNSPLHF
TGTGCCAGCACGCTAATGGACGGGAATTCACCCCTCCACTTT